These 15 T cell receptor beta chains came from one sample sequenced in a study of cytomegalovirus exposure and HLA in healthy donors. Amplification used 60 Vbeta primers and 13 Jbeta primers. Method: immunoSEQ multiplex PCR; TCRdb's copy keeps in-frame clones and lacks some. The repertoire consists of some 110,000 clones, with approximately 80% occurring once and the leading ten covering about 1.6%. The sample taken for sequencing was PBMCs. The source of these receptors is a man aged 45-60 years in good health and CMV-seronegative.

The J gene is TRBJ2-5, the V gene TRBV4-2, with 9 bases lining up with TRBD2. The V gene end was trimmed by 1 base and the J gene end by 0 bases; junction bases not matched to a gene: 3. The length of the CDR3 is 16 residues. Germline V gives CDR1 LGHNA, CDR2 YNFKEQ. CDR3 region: CASSQGAGGNQETQYF. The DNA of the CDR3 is TGTGCCAGCAGCCAAGGAGCGGGGGGCAACCAAGAGACCCAGTACTTC.

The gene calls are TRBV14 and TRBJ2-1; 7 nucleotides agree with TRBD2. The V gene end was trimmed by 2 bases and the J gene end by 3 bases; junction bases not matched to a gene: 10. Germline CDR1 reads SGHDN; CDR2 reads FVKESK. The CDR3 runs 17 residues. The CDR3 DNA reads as TGTGCCAGCAGCCAATCCCTGGGGCTAGCGGACTACAATGAGCAGTTCTTC. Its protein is CASSQSLGLADYNEQFF.

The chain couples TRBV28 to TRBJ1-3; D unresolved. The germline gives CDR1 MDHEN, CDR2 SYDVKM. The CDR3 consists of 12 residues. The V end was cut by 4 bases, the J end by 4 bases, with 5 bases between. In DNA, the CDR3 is TGTGCCAGCAGTTATTCGGGAAACACCATATATTTT. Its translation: CASSYSGNTIYF.

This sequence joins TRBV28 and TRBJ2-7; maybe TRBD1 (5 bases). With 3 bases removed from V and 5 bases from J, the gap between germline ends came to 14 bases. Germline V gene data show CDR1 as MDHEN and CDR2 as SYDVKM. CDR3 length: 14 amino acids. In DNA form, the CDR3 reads TGTGCCAGCAGTTTTGGGCCAAGGGGCCACGAGCAGTACGTC. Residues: CASSFGPRGHEQYV.

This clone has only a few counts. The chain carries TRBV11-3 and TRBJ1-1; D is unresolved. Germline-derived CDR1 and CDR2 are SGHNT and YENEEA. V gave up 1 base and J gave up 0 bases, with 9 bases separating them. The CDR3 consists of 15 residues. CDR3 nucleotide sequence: TGTGCCAGCAGCTTAGGAACGGGATTGAACACTGAAGCTTTCTTT. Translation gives CASSLGTGLNTEAFF.

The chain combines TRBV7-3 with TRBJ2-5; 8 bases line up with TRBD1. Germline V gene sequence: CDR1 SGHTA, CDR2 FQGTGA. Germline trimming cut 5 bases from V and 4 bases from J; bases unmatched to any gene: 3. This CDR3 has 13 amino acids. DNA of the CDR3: TGTGCCAGCAGCCAGGGGGCATCAGAGACCCAGTACTTC. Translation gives CASSQGASETQYF.

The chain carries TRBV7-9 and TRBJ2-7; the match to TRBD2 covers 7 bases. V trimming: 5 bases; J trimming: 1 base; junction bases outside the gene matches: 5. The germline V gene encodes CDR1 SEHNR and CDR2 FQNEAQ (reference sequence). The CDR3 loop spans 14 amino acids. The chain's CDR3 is CASSQGEGSYEQYF. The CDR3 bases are TGTGCCAGCAGCCAAGGGGAGGGGTCCTACGAGCAGTACTTC.

The CDR3: CASRTRTDQETQYF. In nucleotides, the CDR3 is TGTGCCAGTCGTACCCGGACAGACCAAGAGACCCAGTACTTC. This chain uses TRBV19 with TRBJ2-5; D is perhaps TRBD1 (6 bases). The CDR3 totals 14 residues. Trimming pared 8 bases from V and 0 bases from J, leaving 13 bases between. Germline CDR1 is LNHDA and CDR2 is SQIVND (reference sequence).

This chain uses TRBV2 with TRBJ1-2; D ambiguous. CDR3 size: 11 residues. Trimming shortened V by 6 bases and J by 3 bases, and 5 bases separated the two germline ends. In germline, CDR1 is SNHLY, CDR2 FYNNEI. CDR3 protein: CASRRDYGYTF. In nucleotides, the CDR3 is TGTGCCAGCAGGAGGGACTATGGCTACACCTTC.

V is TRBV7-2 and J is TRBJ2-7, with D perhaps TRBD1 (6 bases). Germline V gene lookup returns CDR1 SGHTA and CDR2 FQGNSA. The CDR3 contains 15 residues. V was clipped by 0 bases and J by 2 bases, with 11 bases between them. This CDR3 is CASSLADGGTYEQYF. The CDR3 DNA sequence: TGTGCCAGCAGCTTAGCCGATGGGGGCACCTACGAGCAGTACTTC.

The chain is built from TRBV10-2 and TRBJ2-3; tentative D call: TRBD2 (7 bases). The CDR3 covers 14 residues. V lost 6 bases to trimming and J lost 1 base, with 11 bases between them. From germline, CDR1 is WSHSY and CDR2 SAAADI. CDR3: CASRWEGGTDTQYF. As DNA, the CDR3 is TGCGCCAGCAGGTGGGAGGGGGGCACAGATACGCAGTATTTT.

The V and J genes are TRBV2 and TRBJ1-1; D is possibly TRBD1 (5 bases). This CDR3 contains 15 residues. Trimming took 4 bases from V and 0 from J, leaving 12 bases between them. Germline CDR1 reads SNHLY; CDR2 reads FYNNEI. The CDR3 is CASSVRSGLNTEAFF. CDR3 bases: TGTGCCAGCAGTGTTCGCTCAGGGTTGAACACTGAAGCTTTCTTT.

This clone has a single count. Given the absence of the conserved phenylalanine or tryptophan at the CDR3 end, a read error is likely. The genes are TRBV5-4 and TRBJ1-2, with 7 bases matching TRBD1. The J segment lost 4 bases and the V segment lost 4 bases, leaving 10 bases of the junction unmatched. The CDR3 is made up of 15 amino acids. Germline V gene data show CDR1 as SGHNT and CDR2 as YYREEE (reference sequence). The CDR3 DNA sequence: TGTGCCAGCAGCCAGGATCCGGGACAGATCTATGGCTACACCCTC. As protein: CASSQDPGQIYGYTL.

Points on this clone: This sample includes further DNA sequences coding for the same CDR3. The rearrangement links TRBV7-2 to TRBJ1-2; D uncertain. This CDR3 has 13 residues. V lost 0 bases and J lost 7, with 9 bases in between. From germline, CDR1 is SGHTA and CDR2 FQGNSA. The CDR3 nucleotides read TGTGCCAGCAGCTTAGCGGGTTCGGGTGGCTACACCTTC. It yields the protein CASSLAGSGGYTF.

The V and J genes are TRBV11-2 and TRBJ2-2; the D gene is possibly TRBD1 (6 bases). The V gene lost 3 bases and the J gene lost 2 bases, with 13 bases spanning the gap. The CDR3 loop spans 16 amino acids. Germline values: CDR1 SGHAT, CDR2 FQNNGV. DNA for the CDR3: TGTGCCAGCAGCTTTGACAGGAGAGGAAACACCGGGGAGCTGTTTTTT. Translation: CASSFDRRGNTGELFF.